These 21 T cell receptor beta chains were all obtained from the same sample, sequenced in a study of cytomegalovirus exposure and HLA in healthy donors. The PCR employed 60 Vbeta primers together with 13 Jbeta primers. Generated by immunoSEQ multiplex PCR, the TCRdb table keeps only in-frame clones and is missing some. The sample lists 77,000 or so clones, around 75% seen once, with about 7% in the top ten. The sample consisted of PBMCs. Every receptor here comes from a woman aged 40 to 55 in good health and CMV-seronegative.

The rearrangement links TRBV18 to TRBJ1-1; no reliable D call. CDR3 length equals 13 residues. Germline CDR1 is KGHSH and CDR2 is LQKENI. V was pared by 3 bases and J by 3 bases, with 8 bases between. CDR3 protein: CASSPSRDTEAFF. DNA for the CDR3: TGTGCCAGCTCACCTTCGAGGGACACTGAAGCTTTCTTT.

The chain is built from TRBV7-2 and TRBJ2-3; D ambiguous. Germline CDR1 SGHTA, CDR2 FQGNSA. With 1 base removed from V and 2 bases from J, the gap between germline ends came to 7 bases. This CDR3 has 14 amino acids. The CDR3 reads CASSLGAITDTQYF. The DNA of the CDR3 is TGTGCCAGCAGCTTAGGTGCGATCACAGATACGCAGTATTTT. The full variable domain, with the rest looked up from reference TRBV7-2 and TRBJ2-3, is GAGVSQSPSNKVTEKGKDVELRCDPISGHTALYWYRQSLGQGLEFLIYFQGNSAPDKSGLPSDRFSAERTGGSVSTLTIQRTQQEDSAVYLCASSLGAITDTQYFGPGTRLTVL.

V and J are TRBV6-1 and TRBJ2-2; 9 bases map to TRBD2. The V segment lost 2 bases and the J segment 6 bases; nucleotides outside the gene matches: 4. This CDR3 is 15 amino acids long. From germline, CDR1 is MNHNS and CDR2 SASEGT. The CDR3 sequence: CASSELAGWPGELFF. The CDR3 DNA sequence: TGTGCCAGCAGTGAACTAGCGGGATGGCCCGGGGAGCTGTTTTTT.

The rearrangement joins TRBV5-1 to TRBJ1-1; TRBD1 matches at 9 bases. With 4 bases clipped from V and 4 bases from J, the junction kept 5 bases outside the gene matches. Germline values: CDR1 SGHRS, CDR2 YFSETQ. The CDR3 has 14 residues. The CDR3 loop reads CASSIGTGSTEAFF. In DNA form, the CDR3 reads TGCGCCAGCAGCATAGGGACAGGGAGCACTGAAGCTTTCTTT.

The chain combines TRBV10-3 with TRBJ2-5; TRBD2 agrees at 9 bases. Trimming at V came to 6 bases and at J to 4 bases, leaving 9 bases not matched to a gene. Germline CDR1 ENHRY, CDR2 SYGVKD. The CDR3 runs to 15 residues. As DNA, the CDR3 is TGTGCCATCAGAAACTCACTAGCGGGTTCAGAGACCCAGTACTTC. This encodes CAIRNSLAGSETQYF.

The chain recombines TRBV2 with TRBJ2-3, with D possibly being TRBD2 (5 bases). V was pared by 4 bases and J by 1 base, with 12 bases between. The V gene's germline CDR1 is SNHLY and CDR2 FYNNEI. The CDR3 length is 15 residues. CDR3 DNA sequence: TGTGCCAGCAGTGTGGACTCACCGCGCACAGATACGCAGTATTTT. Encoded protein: CASSVDSPRTDTQYF.

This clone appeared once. CDR3 in amino acids: CASSLVGTGLETQYF. CDR3 nucleotides: TGTGCCAGCAGCTTAGTGGGGACAGGGCTAGAGACCCAGTACTTC. The rearrangement links TRBV7-7 to TRBJ2-5; 9 bases line up with TRBD1. The CDR3 is 15 residues long. The germline CDR1 and CDR2 sequences are SSHAT and FNYEAQ (reference sequence). J lost 4 bases, V lost 1 base, and 4 bases had no gene match.

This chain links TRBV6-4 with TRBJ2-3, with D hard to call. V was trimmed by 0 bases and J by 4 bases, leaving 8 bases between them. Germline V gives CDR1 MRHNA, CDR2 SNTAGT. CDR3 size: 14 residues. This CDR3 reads CASSDSKLPDTQYF. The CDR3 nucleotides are TGTGCCAGCAGTGACTCAAAACTCCCAGATACGCAGTATTTT.

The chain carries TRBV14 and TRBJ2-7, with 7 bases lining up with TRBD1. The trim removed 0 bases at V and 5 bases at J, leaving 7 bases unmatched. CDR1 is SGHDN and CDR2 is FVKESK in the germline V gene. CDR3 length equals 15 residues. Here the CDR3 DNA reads TGTGCCAGCAGCCAAGACTGGAACAGGGGACACGAGCAGTACTTC. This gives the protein CASSQDWNRGHEQYF.

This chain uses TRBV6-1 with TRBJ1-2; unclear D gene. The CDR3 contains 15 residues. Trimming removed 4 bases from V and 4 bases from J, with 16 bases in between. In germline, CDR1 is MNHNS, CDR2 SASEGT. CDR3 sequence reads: CASSGPGRVGYGYTF. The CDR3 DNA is TGTGCCAGCAGTGGCCCCGGGAGGGTGGGCTATGGCTACACCTTC.

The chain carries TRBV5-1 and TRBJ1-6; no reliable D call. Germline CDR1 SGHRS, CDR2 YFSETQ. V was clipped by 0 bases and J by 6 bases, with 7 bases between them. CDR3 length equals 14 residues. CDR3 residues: CASSLAYFNSPLHF. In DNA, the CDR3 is TGCGCCAGCAGCTTGGCGTACTTTAATTCACCCCTCCACTTT.

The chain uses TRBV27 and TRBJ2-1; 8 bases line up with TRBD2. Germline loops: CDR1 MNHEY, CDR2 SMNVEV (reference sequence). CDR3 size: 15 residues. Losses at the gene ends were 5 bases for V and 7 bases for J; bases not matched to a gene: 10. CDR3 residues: CASSDGTRAANEQFF. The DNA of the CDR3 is TGTGCCAGCAGTGATGGGACTAGGGCGGCAAATGAGCAGTTCTTC.

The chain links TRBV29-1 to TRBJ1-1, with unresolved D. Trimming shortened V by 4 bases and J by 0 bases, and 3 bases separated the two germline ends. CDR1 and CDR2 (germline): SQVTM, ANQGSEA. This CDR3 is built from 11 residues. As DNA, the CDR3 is TGCAGCGTTGCTATGAACACTGAAGCTTTCTTT. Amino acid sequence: CSVAMNTEAFF.

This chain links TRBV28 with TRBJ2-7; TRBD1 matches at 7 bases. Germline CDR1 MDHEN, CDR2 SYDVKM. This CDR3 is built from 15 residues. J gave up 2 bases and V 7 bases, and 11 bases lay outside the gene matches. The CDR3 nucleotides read TGTGCCAGCAAAACGACAGGGTTTCCCCCCTACGAGCAGTACTTC. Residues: CASKTTGFPPYEQYF.

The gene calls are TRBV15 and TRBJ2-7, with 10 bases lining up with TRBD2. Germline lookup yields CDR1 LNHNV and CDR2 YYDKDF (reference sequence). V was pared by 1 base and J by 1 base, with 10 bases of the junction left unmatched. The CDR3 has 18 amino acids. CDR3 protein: CATSRGGMSGGASYEQYF. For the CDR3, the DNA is TGTGCCACCAGCAGAGGCGGGATGAGCGGGGGGGCTTCCTACGAGCAGTACTTC.

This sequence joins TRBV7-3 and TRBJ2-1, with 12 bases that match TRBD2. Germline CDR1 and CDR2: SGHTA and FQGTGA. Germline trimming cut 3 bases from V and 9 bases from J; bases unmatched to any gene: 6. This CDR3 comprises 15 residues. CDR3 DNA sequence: TGTGCCAGCAGCTTCAGGACTAGCGGGGATGGTGAGCAGTTCTTC. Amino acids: CASSFRTSGDGEQFF. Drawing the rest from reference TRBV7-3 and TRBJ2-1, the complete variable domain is GAGVSQTPSNKVTEKGKYVELRCDPISGHTALYWYRQSLGQGPEFLIYFQGTGAADDSGLPNDRFFAVRPEGSVSTLKIQRTERGDSAVYLCASSFRTSGDGEQFFGPGTRLTVL.

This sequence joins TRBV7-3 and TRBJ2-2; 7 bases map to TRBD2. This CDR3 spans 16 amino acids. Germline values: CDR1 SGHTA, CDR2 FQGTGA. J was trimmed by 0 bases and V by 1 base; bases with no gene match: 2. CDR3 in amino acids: CASSLNAGANTGELFF. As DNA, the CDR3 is TGTGCCAGCAGCTTAAACGCGGGGGCGAACACCGGGGAGCTGTTTTTT.

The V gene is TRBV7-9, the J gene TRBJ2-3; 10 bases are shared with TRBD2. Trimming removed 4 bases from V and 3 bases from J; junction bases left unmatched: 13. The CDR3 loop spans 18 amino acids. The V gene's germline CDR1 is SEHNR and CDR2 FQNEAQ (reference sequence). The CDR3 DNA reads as TGTGCCAGCAGCTCCCCAGCCCTGGGTAGCGGGGGGACAGATACGCAGTATTTT. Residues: CASSSPALGSGGTDTQYF.

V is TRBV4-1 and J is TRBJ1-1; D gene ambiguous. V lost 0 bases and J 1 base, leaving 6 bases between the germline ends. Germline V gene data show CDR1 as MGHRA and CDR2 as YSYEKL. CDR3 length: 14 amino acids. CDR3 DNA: TGCGCCAGCAGCCAAGAGAGGCAGAACACTGAAGCTTTCTTT. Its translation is CASSQERQNTEAFF.

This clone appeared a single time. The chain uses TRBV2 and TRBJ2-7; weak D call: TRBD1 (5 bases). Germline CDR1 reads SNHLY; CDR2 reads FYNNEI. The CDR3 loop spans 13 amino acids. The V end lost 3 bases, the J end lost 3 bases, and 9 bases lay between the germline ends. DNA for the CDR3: TGTGCCAGCAGTGAGGACACGTACTACGAGCAGTACTTC. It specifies CASSEDTYYEQYF.

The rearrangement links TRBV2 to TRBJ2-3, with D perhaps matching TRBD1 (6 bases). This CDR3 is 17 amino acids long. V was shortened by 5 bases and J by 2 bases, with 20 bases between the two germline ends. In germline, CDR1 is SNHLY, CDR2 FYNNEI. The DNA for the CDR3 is TGTGCCAGCAGTCAATATGACAGGTTGTCAGCCACAGATACGCAGTATTTT. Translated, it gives CASSQYDRLSATDTQYF.